The rows below give T cell receptor beta chains drawn from one sample of a study of cytomegalovirus exposure and HLA in healthy donors. Sequencing used immunoSEQ multiplex PCR; TCRdb keeps in-frame clones, though not all of them. The data show fewer than 250,000 clones, around 81% seen once. Material: PBMCs. Source of these receptors: a man aged 18 to 30 in good health and CMV-seronegative. The CDR3 runs from the conserved cysteine through the conserved F or W. D genes are given only for firm matches. The listing skips clone size in some rows; elsewhere it reads once, few, many or a size class.

size,D,V,J,CDR3,DNA
.,.,TRBV6-5,TRBJ1-2,CASSYSRINRGYGYTF,TGTGCCAGCAGTTACTCCCGTATAAACCGGGGTTATGGCTACACCTTC
once,TRBD1,TRBV28,TRBJ1-4,CASSPGTGGVLMVEKLFF,TGTGCCAGCAGTCCGGGGACAGGGGGGGTACTAATGGTTGAAAAACTGTTTTTT
few,.,TRBV5-8,TRBJ2-5,CASSSRETQYF,TGTGCCAGCAGCTCCCGGGAGACCCAGTACTTC
.,.,TRBV27,TRBJ1-3,CASSPRIVGELGSGNTIYF,TGTGCCAGCAGTCCCCGAATTGTTGGGGAGTTGGGCTCTGGAAACACCATATATTTT
.,.,TRBV21-1,TRBJ1-1,CASSPLVGGNTEAFF,TGTGCCAGCAGCCCCTTAGTGGGAGGGAACACTGAAGCTTTCTTT
.,.,TRBV6-6,TRBJ2-7,CASSPRYEQYF,TGTGCCAGCAGTCCTCGGTACGAGCAGTACTTC
.,TRBD2,TRBV10-3,TRBJ2-3,CAISGGLAGGGTDTQYF,TGTGCCATCAGTGGGGGACTAGCGGGAGGAGGTACAGATACGCAGTATTTT
.,.,TRBV10-1,TRBJ1-1,CASSKGANTEAFF,TGCGCCAGCAGTAAAGGGGCTAACACTGAAGCTTTCTTT
.,.,TRBV28,TRBJ2-2,CASSLPPSTGELFF,TGTGCCAGCAGTTTACCCCCGTCCACCGGGGAGCTGTTTTTT
.,.,TRBV29-1,TRBJ2-1,CSVGGRGDYYNEQFF,TGCAGCGTTGGAGGTAGGGGCGATTACTACAATGAGCAGTTCTTC
once,.,TRBV6-5,TRBJ1-3,CAGGEGNTIYF,TGTGCCGGAGGAGAAGGAAACACCATATATTTT
.,TRBD2,TRBV4-3,TRBJ2-5,CASSLGTGGGQETQYF,TGCGCCAGCAGCCTGGGGACGGGGGGGGGACAAGAGACCCAGTACTTC
.,TRBD2,TRBV2,TRBJ2-5,CASNRLAEETQYF,TGTGCCAGCAATAGGCTAGCGGAAGAGACCCAGTACTTC
.,.,TRBV5-1,TRBJ2-1,CASSLWDGGITYNEQFF,TGCGCCAGCAGCTTATGGGACGGGGGAATAACCTACAATGAGCAGTTCTTC
.,TRBD1,TRBV15,TRBJ2-7,CATSRGSGGSGEQYF,TGTGCCACCAGCAGAGGATCAGGGGGCAGCGGCGAGCAGTACTTC
.,TRBD2,TRBV4-2,TRBJ2-3,CASSQDRASGRGATDTQYF,TGTGCCAGCAGCCAAGATCGGGCTAGCGGGAGGGGCGCCACAGATACGCAGTATTTT
once,.,TRBV13,TRBJ2-2,CASSIEAGELFF,TGTGCCAGCAGCATCGAGGCCGGGGAGCTGTTTTTT
.,TRBD2,TRBV4-1,TRBJ2-7,CASSQDPASGTYEQYF,TGCGCCAGCAGCCAAGATCCGGCTAGCGGGACCTACGAGCAGTACTTC
.,TRBD2,TRBV18,TRBJ2-1,CASSPGLAGDQDEQFF,TGTGCCAGCTCACCCGGACTAGCGGGAGATCAGGATGAGCAGTTCTTC
.,.,TRBV27,TRBJ1-1,CASSFLFPNTEAFF,TGTGCCAGCAGTTTCCTATTTCCGAACACTGAAGCTTTCTTT